This T cell receptor beta chain was profiled in a study of technical replicates of blood from a few donors. This clone has a single count. The germline V and J ends were trimmed by 6 bases and 6 bases, with 12 bases remaining between them. Germline V gene data show CDR1 as MDHEN and CDR2 as SYDVKM. This CDR3 spans 13 amino acids. The repertoire was sequenced with immunoSEQ multiplex PCR; TCRdb's copy has only in-frame clones and lacks some. This table holds over 80,000 clones, about 96% found once. This chain joins TRBV28 and TRBJ2-1; D unresolved. Sequenced sample: T cells isolated from PBMCs. The receptor comes from a human donor in good health. CDR3 sequence reads: CASSLTPGNEQFF. In DNA form, the CDR3 reads TGTGCCAGCAGCCTCACCCCGGGCAATGAGCAGTTCTTC.